One sample yielded the 11 T cell receptor beta chains listed below, sequenced in a study of blood T cell repertoires in COVID-19. Assay used: immunoSEQ multiplex PCR; TCRdb lists only in-frame clones, some missing. The repertoire holds some 110,000 clones, with 60% to 85% as singletons. Sequencing was performed on peripheral blood. Receptor source: a man between 65 and 85 years old with acute or convalescent COVID-19.

The rearrangement joins TRBV28 to TRBJ1-1; 7 positions match TRBD1. Losses at the gene ends were 5 bases for V and 6 bases for J; bases not matched to a gene: 9. This CDR3 has 14 amino acids. The germline CDR1 and CDR2 sequences are MDHEN and SYDVKM. The DNA of the CDR3 is TGTGCCAGCAGTCCGGGACAGCCCCTTCCTGAAGCTTTCTTT. The encoded protein is CASSPGQPLPEAFF.

This chain links TRBV6-6 with TRBJ1-3; D is undetermined. Germline V gene sequence: CDR1 MNHNY, CDR2 SVGAGI (reference sequence). Trimming left V 6 bases short and J 6 bases short, with 9 bases between. The CDR3 has 12 amino acids. The CDR3: CASSPYLNTIYF. In DNA form, the CDR3 reads TGTGCCAGCAGCCCCTATTTAAACACCATATATTTT.

In its sample, this clone was seen once. This sequence joins TRBV6-6 and TRBJ2-7, with 10 positions matching TRBD1. The CDR3 loop spans 16 amino acids. After removal of 5 bases from V and 3 bases from J, the junction contained 10 bases not matched to a gene. Germline-derived CDR1 and CDR2 are MNHNY and SVGAGI (reference sequence). The CDR3 region has the DNA TGTGCCAGCAGTGGCCTGGGGACAGGGGCCTACTACGAGCAGTACTTC. It encodes CASSGLGTGAYYEQYF.

This clone was detected a few times. The CDR3 DNA sequence: TGTGCCAGCAGCTCCCCGTCTAGCAGGGGGCTGAATGAGCAGTTCTTC. It is translated as CASSSPSSRGLNEQFF. The gene calls are TRBV7-3 and TRBJ2-1; 8 bases align to TRBD1. The J segment lost 7 bases and the V segment lost 4 bases, leaving 12 bases of the junction unmatched. CDR3 length: 16 amino acids. Germline CDR1 is SGHTA and CDR2 is FQGTGA.

As to this clone: The same CDR3 arises from other DNA sequences in this sample as well. The chain combines TRBV3-1 (or the pseudogene TRBV3-2) with TRBJ1-2, with TRBD1 as a possible D gene (5 bases). The CDR3 spans 15 residues. V was shortened by 1 base and J by 0 bases, with 9 bases between the two germline ends. In germline, CDR1 is LGHDT, CDR2 YNNKEL (reference sequence). The CDR3 DNA reads as TGTGCCAGCAGCCAAGGGGGCGGAGCTAACTATGGCTACACCTTC. It encodes CASSQGGGANYGYTF.

This clone showed up just a few times. This sequence joins TRBV18 and TRBJ1-3; 8 nucleotides agree with TRBD1. V shed 3 bases and J 10 bases; nucleotides not matched to a gene: 11. The CDR3 contains 15 residues. Germline assignment: CDR1 KGHSH and CDR2 LQKENI. The CDR3 here is CASSPVDGRGLTIYF. The CDR3 DNA follows: TGTGCCAGCTCACCCGTGGACGGCAGGGGGCTTACCATATATTTT.

The rearrangement joins TRBV2 to TRBJ2-7, with TRBD2 matching over 9 bases. The CDR3 covers 13 residues. In germline, CDR1 is SNHLY, CDR2 FYNNEI. The V segment lost 9 bases and the J segment 3 bases; nucleotides outside the gene matches: 6. CDR3 amino acids: CASVAGDVYEQYF. The CDR3 DNA reads as TGTGCCAGTGTAGCGGGAGACGTCTACGAGCAGTACTTC.

J is TRBJ1-2 and V is TRBV30; 10 nucleotides match TRBD1. The CDR3 runs to 13 residues. V lost 3 bases to trimming and J lost 4 bases; unmatched junction nucleotides: 2. Germline assignment: CDR1 GTSNPN and CDR2 SVGIG (reference sequence). Written as DNA, the CDR3 is TGTGCCTGGAGAAGGGACAGGGGCTATGGCTACACCTTC. It encodes CAWRRDRGYGYTF. The complete variable domain, with remaining parts taken from reference TRBV30 and TRBJ1-2, reads SQTIHQWPATLVQPVGSPLSLECTVEGTSNPNLYWYRQAAGRGLQLLFYSVGIGQISSEVPQNLSASRPQDRQFILSSKKLLLSDSGFYLCAWRRDRGYGYTFGSGTRLTVV.

V gene TRBV28 combines with J gene TRBJ1-2; no clear D gene. CDR3 length equals 13 residues. In germline, CDR1 is MDHEN, CDR2 SYDVKM. The germline V and J ends were trimmed by 6 bases and 8 bases, with 16 bases remaining between them. In DNA form, the CDR3 reads TGTGCCAGCAGCGAATACGAGTCCCGGGGCTACACCTTC. The encoded protein is CASSEYESRGYTF.

The CDR3 sequence is CATSRSPEENQPQHF. As DNA, the CDR3 is TGTGCCACCAGCAGATCCCCCGAGGAGAATCAGCCCCAGCATTTT. The rearrangement joins TRBV15 to TRBJ1-5; D not resolved. CDR1 LNHNV and CDR2 YYDKDF come from the germline V gene (reference sequence). The V gene lost 2 bases and the J gene lost 4 bases, with 12 bases spanning the gap. The CDR3 consists of 15 residues.

The gene calls are TRBV3-1 (or the pseudogene TRBV3-2) and TRBJ1-2; 9 bases line up with TRBD1. The CDR3 loop spans 16 amino acids. The V segment lost 4 bases and the J segment 4 bases; nucleotides outside the gene matches: 10. Germline V gene sequence: CDR1 LGHDT, CDR2 YNNKEL (reference sequence). The CDR3 is CASSPWDRAETYGYTF. In DNA, the CDR3 is TGTGCCAGCAGCCCCTGGGACAGGGCCGAGACCTATGGCTACACCTTC.